The clone carrying this TCR beta chain was counted a few times. The entry originates in a study of blood T cell repertoires in COVID-19. Study summary: The analysed material was cDNA or gDNA that came from T cells, B-cell-depleted T cells, or PBMCs.

The assay was immunoSEQ multiplex PCR, and TCRdb's table has in-frame clones only and misses some. The sample has over 200,000 clones, approximately 84% seen once. With 2 bases removed from V and 8 bases from J, the gap between germline ends came to 9 bases. Germline CDR1 and CDR2: MNHEY and SMNVEV (reference sequence). This CDR3 spans 12 amino acids. Sequenced input: peripheral blood. The chain carries TRBV27 and TRBJ1-2, with D unclear. The TCR comes from a man between 40 and 49 years old with active or convalescent COVID-19. The CDR3 DNA reads as TGTGCCAGCAGTTTACCAGGCTCCGGCTACACCTTC. Its protein product is CASSLPGSGYTF.